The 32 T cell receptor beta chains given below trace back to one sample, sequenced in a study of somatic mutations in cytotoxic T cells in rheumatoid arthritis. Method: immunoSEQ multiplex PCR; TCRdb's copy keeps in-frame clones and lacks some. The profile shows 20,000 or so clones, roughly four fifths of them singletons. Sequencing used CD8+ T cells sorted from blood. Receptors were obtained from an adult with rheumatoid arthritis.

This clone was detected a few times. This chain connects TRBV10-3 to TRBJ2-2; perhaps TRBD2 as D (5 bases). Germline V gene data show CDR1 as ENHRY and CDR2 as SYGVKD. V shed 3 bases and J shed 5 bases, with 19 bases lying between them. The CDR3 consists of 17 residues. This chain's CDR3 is CAISEHPGNSLTGELFF. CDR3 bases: TGTGCCATCAGTGAACACCCGGGGAACAGTCTTACCGGGGAGCTGTTTTTT.

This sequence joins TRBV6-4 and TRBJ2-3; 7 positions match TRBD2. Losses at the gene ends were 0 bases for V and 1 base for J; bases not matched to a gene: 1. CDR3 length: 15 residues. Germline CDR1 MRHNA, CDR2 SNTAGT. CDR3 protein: CASSDSSGGTDTQYF. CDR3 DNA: TGTGCCAGCAGTGACTCAAGCGGGGGCACAGATACGCAGTATTTT.

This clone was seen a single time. Here the CDR3 reads CASSLENTEAFF. CDR3 nucleotides: TGTGCCAGCAGTTTGGAGAACACTGAAGCTTTCTTT. The V gene is TRBV28, the J gene TRBJ1-1; D ambiguous. The CDR3 is made up of 12 amino acids. The germline V gene has CDR1 MDHEN and CDR2 SYDVKM. V was cut by 3 bases and J by 1 base, with 3 bases left in between.

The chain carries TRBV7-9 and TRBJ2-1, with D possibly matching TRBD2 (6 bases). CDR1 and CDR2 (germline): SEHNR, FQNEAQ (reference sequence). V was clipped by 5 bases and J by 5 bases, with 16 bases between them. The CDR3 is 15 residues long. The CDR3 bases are TGTGCCAGCAGCCCATTAAGGTTAGCGGACAATGAGCAGTTCTTC. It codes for CASSPLRLADNEQFF.

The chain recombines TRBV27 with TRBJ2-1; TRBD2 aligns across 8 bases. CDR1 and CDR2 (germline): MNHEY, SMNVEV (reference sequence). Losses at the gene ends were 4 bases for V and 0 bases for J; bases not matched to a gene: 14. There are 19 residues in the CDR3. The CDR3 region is CASSSGGEAGAASYNEQFF. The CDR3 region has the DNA TGTGCCAGCAGTTCGGGGGGTGAAGCGGGGGCCGCCTCCTACAATGAGCAGTTCTTC.

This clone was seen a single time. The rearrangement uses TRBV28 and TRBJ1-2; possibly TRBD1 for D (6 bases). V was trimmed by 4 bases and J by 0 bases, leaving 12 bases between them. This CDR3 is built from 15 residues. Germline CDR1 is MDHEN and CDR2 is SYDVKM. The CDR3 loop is CASSSRRTANYGYTF. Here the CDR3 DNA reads TGTGCCAGCAGTTCCCGCCGGACAGCTAACTATGGCTACACCTTC.

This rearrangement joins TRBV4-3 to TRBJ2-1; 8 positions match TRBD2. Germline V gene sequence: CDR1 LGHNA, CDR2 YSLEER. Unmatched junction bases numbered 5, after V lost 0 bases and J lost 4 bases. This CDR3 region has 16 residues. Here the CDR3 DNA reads TGCGCCAGCAGCCAAGATCGAGCGGGGGAATACAATGAGCAGTTCTTC. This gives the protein CASSQDRAGEYNEQFF.

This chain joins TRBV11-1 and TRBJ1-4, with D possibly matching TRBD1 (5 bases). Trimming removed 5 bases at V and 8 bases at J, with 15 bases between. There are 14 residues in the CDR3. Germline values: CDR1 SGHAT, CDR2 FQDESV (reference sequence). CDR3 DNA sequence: TGTGCCAGCAGCAAAGACCAGGGCTACGAAAAACTGTTTTTT. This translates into CASSKDQGYEKLFF.

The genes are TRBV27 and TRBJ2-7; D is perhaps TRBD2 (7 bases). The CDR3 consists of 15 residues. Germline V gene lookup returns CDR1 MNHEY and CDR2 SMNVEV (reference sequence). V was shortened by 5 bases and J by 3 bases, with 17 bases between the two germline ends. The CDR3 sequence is CASSAARGGYYEQYF. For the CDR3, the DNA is TGTGCCAGCAGTGCCGCGAGGGGGGGCTACTACGAGCAGTACTTC.

The DNA for the CDR3 is TGTGCCAGCAGCACCCGGGACAGGGCTCCTCACGAGCAGTACTTC. This codes for CASSTRDRAPHEQYF. The chain is built from TRBV7-9 and TRBJ2-7, with 9 nucleotides matching TRBD1. Germline CDR1 is SEHNR and CDR2 is FQNEAQ (reference sequence). J gave up 5 bases and V 5 bases, and 10 bases lay outside the gene matches. The CDR3 loop spans 15 amino acids.

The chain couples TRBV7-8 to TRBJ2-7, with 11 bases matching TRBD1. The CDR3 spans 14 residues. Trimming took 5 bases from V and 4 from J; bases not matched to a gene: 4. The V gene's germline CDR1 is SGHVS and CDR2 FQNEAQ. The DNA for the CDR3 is TGTGCCAGCAGCCCCGGGACAGGGGGTTACGAGCAGTACTTC. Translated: CASSPGTGGYEQYF.

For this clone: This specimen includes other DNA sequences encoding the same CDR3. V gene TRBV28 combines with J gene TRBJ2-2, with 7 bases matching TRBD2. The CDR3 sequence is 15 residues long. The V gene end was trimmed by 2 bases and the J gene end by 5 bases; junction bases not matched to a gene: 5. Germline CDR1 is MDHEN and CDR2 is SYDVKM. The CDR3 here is CASSLAGVETGELFF. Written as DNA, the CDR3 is TGTGCCAGCAGTTTAGCGGGAGTCGAGACCGGGGAGCTGTTTTTT.

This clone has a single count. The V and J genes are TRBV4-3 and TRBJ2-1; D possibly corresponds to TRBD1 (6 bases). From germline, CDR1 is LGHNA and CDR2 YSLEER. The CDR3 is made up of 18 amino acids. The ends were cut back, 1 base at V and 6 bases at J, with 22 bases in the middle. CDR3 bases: TGCGCCAGCAGCCAAGTCTGGGGAACAGGGTCGGGGTTCAATGAGCAGTTCTTC. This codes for CASSQVWGTGSGFNEQFF.

Written as DNA, the CDR3 is TGTGCCAGCAGCTGGGCAGGCCAAGAGACCCAGTACTTC. It encodes CASSWAGQETQYF. The chain recombines TRBV7-9 with TRBJ2-5; D unclear. The CDR3 sequence is 13 residues long. V dropped 4 bases and J dropped 1 base, with 7 bases sitting between them. Germline assignment: CDR1 SEHNR and CDR2 FQNEAQ (reference sequence).

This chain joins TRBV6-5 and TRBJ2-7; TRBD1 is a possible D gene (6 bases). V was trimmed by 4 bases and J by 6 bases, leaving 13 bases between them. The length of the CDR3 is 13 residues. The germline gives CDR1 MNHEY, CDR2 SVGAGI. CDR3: CASSLNRVTEQYF. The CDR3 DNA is TGTGCCAGCAGTTTAAACAGGGTTACCGAGCAGTACTTC.

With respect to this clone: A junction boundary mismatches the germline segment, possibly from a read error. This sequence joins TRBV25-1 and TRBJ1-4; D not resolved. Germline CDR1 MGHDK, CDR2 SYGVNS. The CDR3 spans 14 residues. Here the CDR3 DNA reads TGTGCCAGCAGTGAACTGGCAACCAATGAAAAACTGTTTTTT. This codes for CASSELATNEKLFF.

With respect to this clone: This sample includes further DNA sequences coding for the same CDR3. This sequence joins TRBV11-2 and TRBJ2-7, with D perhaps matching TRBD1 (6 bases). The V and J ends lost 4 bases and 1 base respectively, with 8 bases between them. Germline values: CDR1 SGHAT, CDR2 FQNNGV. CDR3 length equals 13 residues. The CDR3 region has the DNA TGTGCCAGCAGCTATGGACAGTCCTACGAGCAGTACTTC. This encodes CASSYGQSYEQYF. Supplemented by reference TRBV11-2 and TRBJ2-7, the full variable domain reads EAGVAQSPRYKIIEKRQSVAFWCNPISGHATLYWYQQILGQGPKLLIQFQNNGVVDDSQLPKDRFSAERLKGVDSTLKIQPAKLEDSAVYLCASSYGQSYEQYFGPGTRLTVT.

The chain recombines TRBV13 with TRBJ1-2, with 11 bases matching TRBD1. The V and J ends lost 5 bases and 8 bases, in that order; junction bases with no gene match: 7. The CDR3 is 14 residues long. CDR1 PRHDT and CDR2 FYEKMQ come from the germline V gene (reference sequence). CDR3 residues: CASSVGQGALGYTF. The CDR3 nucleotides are TGTGCCAGCAGCGTCGGACAGGGGGCTTTGGGCTACACCTTC.

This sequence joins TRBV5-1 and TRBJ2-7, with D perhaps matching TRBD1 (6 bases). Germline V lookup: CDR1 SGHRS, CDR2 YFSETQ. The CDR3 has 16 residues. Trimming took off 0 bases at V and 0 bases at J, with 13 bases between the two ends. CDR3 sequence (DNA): TGCGCCAGCAGCTTGGCCCAGGGGCGAGGCTCCTACGAGCAGTACTTC. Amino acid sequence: CASSLAQGRGSYEQYF. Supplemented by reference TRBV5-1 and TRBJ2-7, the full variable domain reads KAGVTQTPRYLIKTRGQQVTLSCSPISGHRSVSWYQQTPGQGLQFLFEYFSETQRNKGNFPGRFSGRQFSNSRSEMNVSTLELGDSALYLCASSLAQGRGSYEQYFGPGTRLTVT.

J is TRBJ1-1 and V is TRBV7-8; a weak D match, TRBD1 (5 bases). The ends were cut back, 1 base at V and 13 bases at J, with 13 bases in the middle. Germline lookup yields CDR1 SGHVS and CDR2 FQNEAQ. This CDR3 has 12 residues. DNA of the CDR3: TGTGCCAGCAGCTTAGATGGCCGGGGGGGTTTCTTT. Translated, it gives CASSLDGRGGFF.

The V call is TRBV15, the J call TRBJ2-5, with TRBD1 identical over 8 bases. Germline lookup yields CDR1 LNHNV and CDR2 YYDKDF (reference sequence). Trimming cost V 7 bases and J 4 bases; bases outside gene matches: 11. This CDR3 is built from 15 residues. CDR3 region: CATKELRGPGETQYF. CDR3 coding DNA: TGTGCCACCAAAGAACTCAGGGGGCCGGGAGAGACCCAGTACTTC.

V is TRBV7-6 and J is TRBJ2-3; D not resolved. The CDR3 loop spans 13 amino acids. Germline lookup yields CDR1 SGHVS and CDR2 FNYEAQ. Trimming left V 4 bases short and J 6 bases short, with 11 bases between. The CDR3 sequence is CASSSIRRDTQYF. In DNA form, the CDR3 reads TGTGCCAGCAGCTCCATAAGGCGGGATACGCAGTATTTT.

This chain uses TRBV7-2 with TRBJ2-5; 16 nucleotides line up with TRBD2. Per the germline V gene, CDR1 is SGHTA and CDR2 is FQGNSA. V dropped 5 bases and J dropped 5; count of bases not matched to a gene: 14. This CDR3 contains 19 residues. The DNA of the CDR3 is TGTGCCAGCAGCCAAGCGCCCGGGACTAGCGGGGGGGCCATGGAGACCCAGTACTTC. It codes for CASSQAPGTSGGAMETQYF.

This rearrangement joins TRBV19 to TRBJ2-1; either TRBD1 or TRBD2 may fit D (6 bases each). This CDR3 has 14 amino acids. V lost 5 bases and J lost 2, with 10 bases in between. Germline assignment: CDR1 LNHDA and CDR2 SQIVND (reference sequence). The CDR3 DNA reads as TGTGCCAGTAGTCCCCGGGGGCCCTACAATGAGCAGTTCTTC. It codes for CASSPRGPYNEQFF.

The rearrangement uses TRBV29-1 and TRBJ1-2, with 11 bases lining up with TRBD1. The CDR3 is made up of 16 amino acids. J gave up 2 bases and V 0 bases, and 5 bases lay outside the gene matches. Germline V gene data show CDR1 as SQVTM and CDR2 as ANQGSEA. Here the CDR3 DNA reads TGCAGCGTTGAAGAGTGGGGACAGGGGGGCAACTATGGCTACACCTTC. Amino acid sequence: CSVEEWGQGGNYGYTF.

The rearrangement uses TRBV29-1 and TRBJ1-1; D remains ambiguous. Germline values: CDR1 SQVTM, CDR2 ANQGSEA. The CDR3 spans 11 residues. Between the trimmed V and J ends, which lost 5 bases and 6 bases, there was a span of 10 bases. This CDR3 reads CSVNVEPEAFF. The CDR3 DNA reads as TGCAGCGTTAACGTGGAACCTGAAGCTTTCTTT.

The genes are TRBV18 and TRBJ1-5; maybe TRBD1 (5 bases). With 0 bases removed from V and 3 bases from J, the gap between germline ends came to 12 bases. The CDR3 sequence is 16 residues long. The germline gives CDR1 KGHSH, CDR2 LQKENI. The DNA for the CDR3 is TGTGCCAGCTCACCACCGGAAGGGGCCCTCAATCAGCCCCAGCATTTT. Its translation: CASSPPEGALNQPQHF.

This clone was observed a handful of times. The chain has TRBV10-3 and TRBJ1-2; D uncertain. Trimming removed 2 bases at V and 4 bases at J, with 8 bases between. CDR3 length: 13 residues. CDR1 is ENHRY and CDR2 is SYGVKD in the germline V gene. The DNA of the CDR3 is TGTGCCATCAGTGAGGAAGAGTTCTATGGCTACACCTTC. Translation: CAISEEEFYGYTF.

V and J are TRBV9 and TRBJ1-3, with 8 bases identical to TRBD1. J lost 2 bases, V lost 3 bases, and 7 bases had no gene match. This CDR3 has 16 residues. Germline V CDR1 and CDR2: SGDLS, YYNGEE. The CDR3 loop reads CASSGLDRAAGNTIYF. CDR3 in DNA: TGTGCCAGCAGCGGTCTGGACAGGGCCGCTGGAAACACCATATATTTT.

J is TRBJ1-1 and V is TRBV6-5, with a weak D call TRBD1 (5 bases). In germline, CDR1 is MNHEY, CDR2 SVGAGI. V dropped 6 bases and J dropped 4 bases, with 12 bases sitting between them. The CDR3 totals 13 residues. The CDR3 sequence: CASSPTGVTEAFF. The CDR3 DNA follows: TGTGCCAGCAGCCCCACAGGAGTCACTGAAGCTTTCTTT.

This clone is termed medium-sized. This CDR3 reads CASSTGLGVSKNIQYF. In DNA, the CDR3 is TGTGCCAGCAGCACAGGTTTAGGGGTATCCAAAAACATTCAGTACTTC. This chain links TRBV9 with TRBJ2-4, with D possibly being TRBD1 (5 bases). V was shortened by 4 bases and J by 2 bases, with 16 bases between the two germline ends. Germline CDR1 SGDLS, CDR2 YYNGEE. CDR3 length: 16 residues.

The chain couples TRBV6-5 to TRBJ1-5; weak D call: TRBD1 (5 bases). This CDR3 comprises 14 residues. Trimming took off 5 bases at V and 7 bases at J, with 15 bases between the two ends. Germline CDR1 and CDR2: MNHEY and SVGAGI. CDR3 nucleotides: TGTGCCAGCAGTCCCAGTGGGGGTAGGCAGCCCCAGCATTTT. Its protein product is CASSPSGGRQPQHF.